This T cell receptor beta chain was captured in a study of monozygotic twins with cystic fibrosis. Study-wide context: Roughly 2.8 micrograms of fragmented DNA underwent around 15 PCR cycles for library preparation.

With regard to this clone: What it binds is not known.

Clones were read by immunoSEQ multiplex PCR, and TCRdb kept only the in-frame ones, dropping some. The profile shows 22,000 or so clones, 85% to 90% of them singletons. V was clipped by 0 bases and J by 4 bases, with 12 bases between them. The CDR3 has 16 amino acids. Germline-derived CDR1 and CDR2 are LGHNA and YNFKEQ. Study-level findings and limits: Monozygotic CF twin pairs shared significantly more nucleotide-identical clonotypes than unrelated CF individuals did. In 13 of 16 pairs, V gene usage was closest to the co-twin's. Median Simpson clonality of approximately 0.009 suggested naive T cells predominated.

The V call is TRBV4-2, the J call TRBJ1-4; D gene unclear. This sequence originates from a woman aged 25 to 39 with cystic fibrosis. The sample consisted of blood. This CDR3 is CASSQDQGRVNEKLFF. The CDR3 nucleotides read TGTGCCAGCAGCCAAGATCAAGGGAGGGTTAATGAAAAACTGTTTTTT.